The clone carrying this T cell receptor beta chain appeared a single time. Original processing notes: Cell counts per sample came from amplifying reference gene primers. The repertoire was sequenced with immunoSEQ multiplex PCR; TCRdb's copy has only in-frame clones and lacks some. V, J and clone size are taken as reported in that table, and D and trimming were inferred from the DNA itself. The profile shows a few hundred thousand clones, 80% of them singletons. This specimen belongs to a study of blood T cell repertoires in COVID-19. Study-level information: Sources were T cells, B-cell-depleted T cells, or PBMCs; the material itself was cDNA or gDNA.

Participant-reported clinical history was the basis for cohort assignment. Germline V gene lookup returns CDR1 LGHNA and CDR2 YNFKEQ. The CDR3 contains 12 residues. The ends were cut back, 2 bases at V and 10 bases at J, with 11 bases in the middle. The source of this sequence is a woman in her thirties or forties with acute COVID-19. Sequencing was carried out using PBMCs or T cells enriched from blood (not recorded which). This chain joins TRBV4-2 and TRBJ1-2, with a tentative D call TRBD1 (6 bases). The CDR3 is CASSQNRVNYTF. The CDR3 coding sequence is TGTGCCAGCAGCCAAAACAGGGTTAACTACACCTTC.